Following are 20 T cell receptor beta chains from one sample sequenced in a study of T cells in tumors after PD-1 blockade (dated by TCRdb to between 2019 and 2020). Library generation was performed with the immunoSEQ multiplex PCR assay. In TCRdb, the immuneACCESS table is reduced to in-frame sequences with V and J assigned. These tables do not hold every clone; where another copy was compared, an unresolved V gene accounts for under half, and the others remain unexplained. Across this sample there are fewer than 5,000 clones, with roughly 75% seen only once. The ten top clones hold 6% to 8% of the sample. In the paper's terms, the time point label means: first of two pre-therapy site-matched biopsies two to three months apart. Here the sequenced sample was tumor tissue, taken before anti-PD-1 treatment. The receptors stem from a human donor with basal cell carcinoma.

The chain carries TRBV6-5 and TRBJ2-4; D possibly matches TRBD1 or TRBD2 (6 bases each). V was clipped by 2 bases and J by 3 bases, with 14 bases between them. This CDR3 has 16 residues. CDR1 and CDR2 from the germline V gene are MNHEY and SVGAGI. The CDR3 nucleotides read TGTGCCAGCAGTTACCAAGGGGGGTTTGGCAAAAACATTCAGTACTTC. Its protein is CASSYQGGFGKNIQYF.

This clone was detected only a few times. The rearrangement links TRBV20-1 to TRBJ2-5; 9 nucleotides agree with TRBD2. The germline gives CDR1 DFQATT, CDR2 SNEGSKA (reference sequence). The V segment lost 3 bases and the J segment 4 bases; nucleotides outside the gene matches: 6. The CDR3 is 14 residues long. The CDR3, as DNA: TGCAGTGCTAGTACAGCGGGGGGCGGAGAGACCCAGTACTTC. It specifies CSASTAGGGETQYF.

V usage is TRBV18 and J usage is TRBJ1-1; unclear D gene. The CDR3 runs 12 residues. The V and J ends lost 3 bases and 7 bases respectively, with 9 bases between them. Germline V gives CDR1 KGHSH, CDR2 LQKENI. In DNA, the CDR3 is TGTGCCAGCTCACCTTCCAGAATTGAAGCTTTCTTT. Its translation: CASSPSRIEAFF.

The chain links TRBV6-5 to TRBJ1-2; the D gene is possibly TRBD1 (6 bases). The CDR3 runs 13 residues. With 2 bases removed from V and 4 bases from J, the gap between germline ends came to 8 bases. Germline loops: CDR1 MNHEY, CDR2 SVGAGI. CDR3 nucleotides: TGTGCCAGCAGTTACCAGGGGACCTATGGCTACACCTTC. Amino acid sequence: CASSYQGTYGYTF.

The DNA of the CDR3 is TGTGCCAGTAGTATCACGTACTGGCCCCAGCATTTT. This gives the protein CASSITYWPQHF. The V call is TRBV19, the J call TRBJ1-5; D not certain. Germline loops: CDR1 LNHDA, CDR2 SQIVND (reference sequence). CDR3 length: 12 residues. The V gene lost 3 bases and the J gene lost 9 bases, with 9 bases spanning the gap.

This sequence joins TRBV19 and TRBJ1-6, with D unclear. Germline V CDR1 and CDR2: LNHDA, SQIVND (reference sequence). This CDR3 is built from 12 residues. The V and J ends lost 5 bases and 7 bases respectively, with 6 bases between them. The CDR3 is CASSLRNSPLHF. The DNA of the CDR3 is TGTGCCAGTAGTCTTAGAAATTCACCCCTCCACTTT.

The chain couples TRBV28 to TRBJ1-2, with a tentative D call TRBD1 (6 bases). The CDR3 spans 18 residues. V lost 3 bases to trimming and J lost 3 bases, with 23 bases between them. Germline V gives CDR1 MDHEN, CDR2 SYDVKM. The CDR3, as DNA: TGTGCCAGCAGTTTTTTCATGTCCGGGGGGGCGCTCGACTATGGCTACACCTTC. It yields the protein CASSFFMSGGALDYGYTF.

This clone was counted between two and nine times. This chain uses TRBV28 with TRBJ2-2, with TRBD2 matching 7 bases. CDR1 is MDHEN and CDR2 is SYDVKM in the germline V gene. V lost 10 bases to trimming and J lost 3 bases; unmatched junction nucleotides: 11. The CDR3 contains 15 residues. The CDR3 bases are TGTGCCATCGCGGGGGACGGGTGGGACACCGGGGAGCTGTTTTTT. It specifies CAIAGDGWDTGELFF.

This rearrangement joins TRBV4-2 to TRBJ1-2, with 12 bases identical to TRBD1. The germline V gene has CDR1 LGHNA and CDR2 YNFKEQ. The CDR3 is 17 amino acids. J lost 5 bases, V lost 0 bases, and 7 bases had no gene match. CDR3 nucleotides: TGTGCCAGCAGCCAAGAGGGACAGGGGGCGAGAGCTTATGGCTACACCTTC. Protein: CASSQEGQGARAYGYTF.

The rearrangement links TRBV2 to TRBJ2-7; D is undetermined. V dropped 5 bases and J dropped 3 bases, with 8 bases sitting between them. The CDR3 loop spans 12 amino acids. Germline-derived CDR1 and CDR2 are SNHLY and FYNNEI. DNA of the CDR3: TGTGCCAGCAGTTTTAGTGACTACGAGCAGTACTTC. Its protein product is CASSFSDYEQYF.

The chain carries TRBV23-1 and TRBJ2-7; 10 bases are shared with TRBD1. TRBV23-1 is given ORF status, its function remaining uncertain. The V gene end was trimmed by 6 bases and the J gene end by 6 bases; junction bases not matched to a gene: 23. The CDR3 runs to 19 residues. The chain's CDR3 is CASRPFGTGARWSPSEQYF. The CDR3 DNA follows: TGCGCCAGCAGACCGTTCGGGACAGGGGCCCGCTGGTCCCCGAGCGAGCAGTACTTC.

CDR3 sequence (DNA): TGTGCCAGCAGCCCCGGGACAGGGGGCCCGGCCAAAAACATTCAGTACTTC. Translating gives CASSPGTGGPAKNIQYF. The chain is built from TRBV7-6 and TRBJ2-4, with 12 bases that match TRBD1. The CDR3 extends over 17 amino acids. Germline V CDR1 and CDR2: SGHVS, FNYEAQ. V was clipped by 5 bases and J by 1 base; unmatched bases: 6.

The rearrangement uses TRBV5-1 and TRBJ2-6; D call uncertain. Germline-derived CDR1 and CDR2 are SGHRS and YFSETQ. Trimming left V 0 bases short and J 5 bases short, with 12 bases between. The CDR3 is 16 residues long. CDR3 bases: TGCGCCAGCAGCTTGGCCGGAAGTGGCTGGGCCAACGTCCTGACTTTC. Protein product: CASSLAGSGWANVLTF.

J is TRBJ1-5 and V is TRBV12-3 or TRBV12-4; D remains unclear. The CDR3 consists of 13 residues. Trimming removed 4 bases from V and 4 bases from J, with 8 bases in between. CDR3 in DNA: TGTGCCAGCAGTTACCGGGGAAATCAGCCCCAGCATTTT. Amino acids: CASSYRGNQPQHF.

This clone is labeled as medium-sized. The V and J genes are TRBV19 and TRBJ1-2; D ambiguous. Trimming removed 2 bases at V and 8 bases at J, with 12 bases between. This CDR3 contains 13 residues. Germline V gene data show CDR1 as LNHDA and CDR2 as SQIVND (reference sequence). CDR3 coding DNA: TGTGCCAGTAGTATACCCATCATTGGAGGCTACACCTTC. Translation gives CASSIPIIGGYTF.

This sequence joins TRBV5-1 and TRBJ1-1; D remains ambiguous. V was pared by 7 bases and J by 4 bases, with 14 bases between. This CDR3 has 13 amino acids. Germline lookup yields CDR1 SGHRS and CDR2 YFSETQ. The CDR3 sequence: CASRPQKGTEAFF. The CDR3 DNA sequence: TGCGCCAGCCGTCCACAGAAGGGCACTGAAGCTTTCTTT.

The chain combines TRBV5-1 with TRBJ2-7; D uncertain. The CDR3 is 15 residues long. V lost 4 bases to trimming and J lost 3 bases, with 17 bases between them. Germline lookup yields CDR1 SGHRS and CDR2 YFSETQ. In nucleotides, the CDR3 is TGCGCCAGCAGCCCCGGCATTGTCATCCTCTACGAGCAGTACTTC. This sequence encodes CASSPGIVILYEQYF.

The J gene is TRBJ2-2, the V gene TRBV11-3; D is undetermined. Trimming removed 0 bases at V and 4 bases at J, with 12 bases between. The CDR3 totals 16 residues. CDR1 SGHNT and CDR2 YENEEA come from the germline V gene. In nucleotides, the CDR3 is TGTGCCAGCAGCTTAGATTCCGGTTACGGCACCGGGGAGCTGTTTTTT. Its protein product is CASSLDSGYGTGELFF.

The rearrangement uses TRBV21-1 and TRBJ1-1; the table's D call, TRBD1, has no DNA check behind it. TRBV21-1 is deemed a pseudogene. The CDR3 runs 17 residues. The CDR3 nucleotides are TGTGCCAGCAGCAAAGTGGCAGGGGAGAGTGTATGTTCTGAAGCTTTCTTT. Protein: CASSKVAGESVCSEAFF.

The CDR3 DNA reads TGTGCCAGCAGCTCAAACAGGGGATCAGACCCAGAGACCCAGTACTTC. It specifies CASSSNRGSDPETQYF. The chain is built from TRBV7-9 and TRBJ2-5; the match to TRBD1 covers 7 bases. Looked up from germline, CDR1 is SEHNR and CDR2 is FQNEAQ (reference sequence). Losses at the gene ends were 4 bases for V and 4 bases for J; bases not matched to a gene: 12. There are 16 residues in the CDR3.